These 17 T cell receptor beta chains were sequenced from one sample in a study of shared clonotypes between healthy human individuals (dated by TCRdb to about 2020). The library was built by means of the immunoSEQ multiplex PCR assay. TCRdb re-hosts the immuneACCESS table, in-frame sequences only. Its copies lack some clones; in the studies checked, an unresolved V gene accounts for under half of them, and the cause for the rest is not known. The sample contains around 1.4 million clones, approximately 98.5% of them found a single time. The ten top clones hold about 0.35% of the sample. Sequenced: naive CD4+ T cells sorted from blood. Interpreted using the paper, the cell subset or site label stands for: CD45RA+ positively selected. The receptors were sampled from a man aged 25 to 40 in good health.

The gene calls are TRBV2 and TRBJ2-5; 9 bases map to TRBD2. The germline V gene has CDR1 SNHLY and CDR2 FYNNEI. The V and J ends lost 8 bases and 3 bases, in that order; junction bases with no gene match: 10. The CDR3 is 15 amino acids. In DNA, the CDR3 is TGTGCCAGCCAAATACCGACTAGCGGAAAAGAGACCCAGTACTTC. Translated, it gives CASQIPTSGKETQYF.

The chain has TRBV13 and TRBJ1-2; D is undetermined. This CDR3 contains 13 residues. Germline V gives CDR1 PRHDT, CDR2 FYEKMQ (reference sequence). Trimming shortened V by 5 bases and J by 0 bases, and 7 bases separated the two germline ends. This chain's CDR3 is CASSPTTNYGYTF. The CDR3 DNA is TGTGCCAGCAGCCCAACAACTAACTATGGCTACACCTTC.

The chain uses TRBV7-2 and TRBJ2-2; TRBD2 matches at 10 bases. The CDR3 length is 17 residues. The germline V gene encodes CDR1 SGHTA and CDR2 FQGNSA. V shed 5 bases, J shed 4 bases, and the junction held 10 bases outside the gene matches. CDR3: CASSLIAGGPGTGELFF. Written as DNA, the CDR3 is TGTGCCAGCAGCCTAATAGCGGGAGGCCCCGGCACCGGGGAGCTGTTTTTT.

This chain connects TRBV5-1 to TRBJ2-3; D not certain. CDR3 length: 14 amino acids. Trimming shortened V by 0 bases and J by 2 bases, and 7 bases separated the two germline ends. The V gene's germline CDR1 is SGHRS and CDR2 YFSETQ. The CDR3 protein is CASSLDWSTDTQYF. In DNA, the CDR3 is TGCGCCAGCAGCTTGGACTGGTCCACAGATACGCAGTATTTT.

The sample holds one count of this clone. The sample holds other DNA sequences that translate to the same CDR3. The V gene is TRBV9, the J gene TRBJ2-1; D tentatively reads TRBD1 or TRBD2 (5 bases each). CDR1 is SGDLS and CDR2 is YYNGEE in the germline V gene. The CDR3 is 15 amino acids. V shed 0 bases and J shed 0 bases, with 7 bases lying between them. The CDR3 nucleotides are TGTGCCAGCAGCGTAGCAGGGACCTCCTACAATGAGCAGTTCTTC. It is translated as CASSVAGTSYNEQFF. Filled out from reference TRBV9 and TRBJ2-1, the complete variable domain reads DSGVTQTPKHLITATGQRVTLRCSPRSGDLSVYWYQQSLDQGLQFLIQYYNGEERAKGNILERFSAQQFPDLHSELNLSSLELGDSALYFCASSVAGTSYNEQFFGPGTRLTVL.

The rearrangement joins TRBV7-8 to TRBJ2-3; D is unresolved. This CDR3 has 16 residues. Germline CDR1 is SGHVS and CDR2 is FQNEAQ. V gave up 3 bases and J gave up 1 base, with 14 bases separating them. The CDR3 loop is CASSFKRALGTDTQYF. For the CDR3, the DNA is TGTGCCAGCAGCTTCAAAAGGGCATTGGGCACAGATACGCAGTATTTT.

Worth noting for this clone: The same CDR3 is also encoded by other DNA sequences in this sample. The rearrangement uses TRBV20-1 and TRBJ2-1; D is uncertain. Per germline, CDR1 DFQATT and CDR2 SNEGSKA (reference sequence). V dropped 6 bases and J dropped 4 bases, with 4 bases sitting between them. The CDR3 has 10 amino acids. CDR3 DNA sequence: TGCAGTGCGGGATACAATGAGCAGTTCTTC. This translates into CSAGYNEQFF.

The CDR3 nucleotides are TGTGCCAGCAGCCCGGATCCCGGGACTAGGAGTGTGCAGGAGCAGTTCTTC. Amino acid sequence: CASSPDPGTRSVQEQFF. The chain joins TRBV7-6 to TRBJ2-1, with TRBD2 matching over 8 bases. This CDR3 is 17 amino acids long. CDR1 and CDR2 (germline): SGHVS, FNYEAQ. Losses at the gene ends were 5 bases for V and 10 bases for J; bases not matched to a gene: 19.

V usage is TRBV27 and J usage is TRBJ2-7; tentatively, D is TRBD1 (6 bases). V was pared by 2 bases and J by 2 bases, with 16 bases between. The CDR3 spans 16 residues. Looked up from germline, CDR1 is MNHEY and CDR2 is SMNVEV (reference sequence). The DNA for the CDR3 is TGTGCCAGCAGTTTAATGGGGGCGAGCACCGCCTACGAGCAGTACTTC. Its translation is CASSLMGASTAYEQYF.

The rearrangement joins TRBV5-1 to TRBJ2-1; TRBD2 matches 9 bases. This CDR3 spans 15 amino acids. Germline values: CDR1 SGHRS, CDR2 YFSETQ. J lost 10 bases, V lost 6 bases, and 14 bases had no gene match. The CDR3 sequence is CASTEGSGRGLEQFF. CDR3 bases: TGCGCCAGCACCGAGGGTAGCGGGAGAGGTTTAGAGCAGTTCTTC.

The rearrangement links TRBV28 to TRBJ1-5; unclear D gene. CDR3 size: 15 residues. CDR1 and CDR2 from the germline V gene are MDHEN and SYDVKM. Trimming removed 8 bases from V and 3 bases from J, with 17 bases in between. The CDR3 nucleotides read TGTGCCAGCGGACCAATTACAGACCTCAATCAGCCCCAGCATTTT. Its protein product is CASGPITDLNQPQHF. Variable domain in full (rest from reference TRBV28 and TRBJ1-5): DVKVTQSSRYLVKRTGEKVFLECVQDMDHENMFWYRQDPGLGLRLIYFSYDVKMKEKGDIPEGYSVSREKKERFSLILESASTNQTSMYLCASGPITDLNQPQHFGDGTRLSIL.

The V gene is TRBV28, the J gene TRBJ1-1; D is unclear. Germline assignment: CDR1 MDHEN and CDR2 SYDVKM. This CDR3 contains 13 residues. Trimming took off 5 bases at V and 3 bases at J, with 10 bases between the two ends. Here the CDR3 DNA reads TGTGCCAGCAGTGCCCGGGCTTACACTGAAGCTTTCTTT. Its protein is CASSARAYTEAFF.

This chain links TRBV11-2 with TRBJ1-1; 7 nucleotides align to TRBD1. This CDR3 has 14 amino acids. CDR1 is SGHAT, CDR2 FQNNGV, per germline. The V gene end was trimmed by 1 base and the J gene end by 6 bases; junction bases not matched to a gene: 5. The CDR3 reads CASSLVRQGAEAFF. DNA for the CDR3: TGTGCCAGCAGCTTAGTTCGACAGGGTGCTGAAGCTTTCTTT.

CDR3 sequence reads: CASSVLSMSGIDTQYF. The CDR3 region has the DNA TGTGCCAGCAGCGTCTTATCCATGAGCGGGATAGATACGCAGTATTTT. The chain combines TRBV2 with TRBJ2-3, with 7 bases identical to TRBD2. The ends lost 6 bases at V and 5 bases at J; junction bases unmatched: 14. The CDR3 runs to 16 residues. From germline, CDR1 is SNHLY and CDR2 FYNNEI.

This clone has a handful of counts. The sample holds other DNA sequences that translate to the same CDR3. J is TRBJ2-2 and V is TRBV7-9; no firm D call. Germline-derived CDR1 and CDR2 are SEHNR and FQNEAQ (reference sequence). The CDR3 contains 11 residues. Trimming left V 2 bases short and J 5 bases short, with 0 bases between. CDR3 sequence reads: CASSLTGELFF. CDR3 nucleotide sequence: TGTGCCAGCAGCTTAACCGGGGAGCTGTTTTTT.

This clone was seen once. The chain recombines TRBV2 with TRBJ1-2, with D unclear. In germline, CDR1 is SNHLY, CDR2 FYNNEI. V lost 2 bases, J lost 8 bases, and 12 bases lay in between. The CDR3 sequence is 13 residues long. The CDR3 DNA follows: TGTGCCAGCAGTGAATATGGCCTGGAGGGCTACACCTTC. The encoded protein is CASSEYGLEGYTF.

This CDR3 reads CASSMGGVEETQYF. The DNA of the CDR3 is TGTGCCAGTAGTATGGGGGGGGTTGAAGAGACCCAGTACTTC. The chain links TRBV19 to TRBJ2-5; 7 bases fit TRBD2. CDR1 is LNHDA, CDR2 SQIVND, per germline (reference sequence). The V and J ends lost 3 bases and 3 bases, in that order; junction bases with no gene match: 4. The CDR3 consists of 14 residues.